This T cell receptor beta chain originates from a study of T cells in Graves' hyperthyroidism and ophthalmopathy. Amplification targeted TCR beta CDR3 regions from RNA transcripts. The study used the HTBI primer set for a first-round RT-PCR of the TCR CDR3. One entry per CDR3 protein results from TCRdb running MiXCR on the multiplex PCR reads. The data show a few hundred thousand distinct CDR3 sequences, 46% seen once. As concerns this clonotype: A much larger clone lies one base from this, so it may be a read error. This CDR3 is missing its conserved last phenylalanine or tryptophan, likely due to a read error.

J was trimmed by 0 bases and V by 2 bases; bases with no gene match: 7. CDR3 size: 17 residues. This sequence joins TRBV12-3 or TRBV12-4 and TRBJ2-7; 10 bases line up with TRBD2. Specimen: peripheral blood or thyroid tissue (not recorded which). The TCR was taken from a woman aged 18-29 years with Graves' hyperthyroidism. In DNA, the CDR3 is TGTGCCAGCAGTTTAAGGAGGGGACTAGCGCTCTCCTACGAGCAGTACCTC. Protein sequence: CASSLRRGLALSYEQYL.